The present TCR beta chain was sequenced within a study of beta chain features in type 1 diabetes. Study context: All samples combined gave 95 million to 130 million sorted cells for examination.

CD4+ naive, central memory, regulatory and stem cell-like memory subsets were isolated by sorting on CD45RO/CCR7/CD25/CD127/CD95/CD27. Per the germline V gene, CDR1 is LGHNA and CDR2 is YSLEER. Trimming removed 0 bases from V and 0 bases from J, with 6 bases in between. The CDR3 extends over 15 amino acids. Sequenced material consisted of expressed TCRB transcripts (all of the isolated RNA was reverse transcribed). Clones were sequenced by immunoSEQ multiplex PCR, and TCRdb holds only the in-frame ones, with some missing. The sample holds just over 600,000 clones, about a sixth seen once. V is TRBV4-3 and J is TRBJ1-3; D is uncertain. This receptor was identified in a man aged 18 to 29 in good health. Sequenced input: naive CD4+ T cells from blood. CDR3 bases: TGCGCCAGCAGCCAAGAACAGAGCTCTGGAAACACCATATATTTT. Translating gives CASSQEQSSGNTIYF.